Listed below are T cell receptor beta chains from one sample, sequenced in a study of regulatory T cells. TCRdb's table, derived via immunoSEQ multiplex PCR, lists solely in-frame clones and lacks some. In the table there are some 30,000 clones, 93% of which are singletons. The sequencing input was conventional CD4+ T cells sorted from blood. These receptors were taken from a child aged 2-15 years with CD3G deficiency. Both conserved end residues are part of each CDR3. Fields, in order: V gene, CDR3 protein.

TRBV28 CASSFALALPYEQYF
TRBV2 CAREFPTTVDEQFF
TRBV5-1 CASSSGQGGQETQYF
TRBV6-1 CASSVWDRGTGELFF
TRBV6-1 CASSVSDRVYGYTF
TRBV6-1 CASSDYTSSTDTQYF
TRBV28 CASSLHSGIYEQYF
TRBV28 CASNEQGTRYEQYF
TRBV5-1 CASTPGGSTGELFF
TRBV6-1 CASSATGARQPQHF
TRBV6-5 CASSYAASGAYEQYF
TRBV21-1 CASSKEGRETQYF
TRBV6-1 CASSDPRHASSGQSNEQFF
TRBV6-6 CASSSPGLAGSYEQYF
TRBV5-1 CASSLGGTTDTQYF
TRBV6-6 CASTRTGGGRGYTF
TRBV28 CASSQGTANTEAFF
TRBV18 CASSPGTGRETQYF
TRBV7-2 CASSLVSGREQYF
TRBV5-1 CASSSDPGSTEAFF
TRBV28 CASSLGTSGKETQYF
TRBV18 CASSGTASTDTQYF
TRBV28 CASSPGLAKNIQYF
TRBV5-1 CASRPTVSNYGYTF
TRBV5-1 CASSLGDSSGANVLTF
TRBV28 CASSSDRGHIGQYF
TRBV7-2 CASSPGQHNEQFF
TRBV6-1 CASSDWGRHEQYF
TRBV6-1 CASSERRSGAVNEKLFF
TRBV19 CASRGSSGNTIYF
TRBV28 CASSSPAGATEQYF
TRBV5-1 CASSLYSGVSGANVLTF
TRBV5-1 CASSLEPRGFFGYTF
TRBV13 CASSLGRRARVGDTQYF
TRBV19 CASSMREGPAEQFF
TRBV28 CASSPVRPSGANVLTF
TRBV6-6 CASTLTGGFGGYTF
TRBV28 CASRPFGGRATGELFF
TRBV28 CASSRQQGASYEQYF
TRBV28 CASRAAGTGSYEQYF
TRBV6-1 CASSDGQGAPGANVLTF
TRBV5-1 CASSLGWASTDTQYF
TRBV28 CASSRASTSGYNEQFF
TRBV6-1 CASSVEGLAGAEQFF
TRBV19 CASSRADSYEQYF
TRBV5-1 CASSLRQGGHNEQFF
TRBV11-3 CASSLTRLWGGNQPQHF
TRBV5-1 CASSFGQGREAFF
TRBV28 CASSLPDSPGKFF
TRBV6-6 CASSPGSYNEQFF
TRBV30 CAWTTRVQAFF
TRBV6-1 CASSVASGSGEQFF
TRBV11-3 CASSGSSGYNEQFF
TRBV5-6 CASSLGPDRNTEAFF
TRBV28 CASSPAGAGANVLTF